The sequence of this T cell receptor beta chain was determined in a study of blood T cell repertoires in COVID-19. As for the study in general: From the United States, Italy and Spain came samples of acute and convalescent COVID-19. T cells, B-cell-depleted T cells, or PBMCs provided the cDNA or gDNA that served as material.

V lost 2 bases and J 0 bases, leaving 10 bases between the germline ends. The germline gives CDR1 KGHSH, CDR2 LQKENI. The CDR3 runs 15 residues. In the study's own analysis: Researchers report that nucleated cell counts were estimated from reference gene primer amplification. Clones were read by immunoSEQ multiplex PCR, and TCRdb kept only the in-frame ones, dropping some. V and J calls and clone size are those listed in that table; D and trimming were worked out from the DNA. The sample has some 62,000 clones, about 90% seen once; the top ten hold about 5%. Sequenced material: peripheral blood. The genes are TRBV18 and TRBJ2-5, with D perhaps TRBD2 (6 bases). The receptor comes from a human donor in a cohort sampled during active COVID-19. CDR3 sequence: CASSPRRRDQETQYF. DNA of the CDR3: TGTGCCAGCTCACCAAGGAGGAGGGACCAAGAGACCCAGTACTTC.